This TCR beta chain is drawn from a study of T cell changes during pregnancy in multiple sclerosis. Sequenced by immunoSEQ multiplex PCR; TCRdb stores in-frame clones only, minus some. The sample holds tens of thousands of clones, approximately 80% seen once. CDR1 and CDR2 from the germline V gene are GTSNPN and SVGIG (reference sequence). V shed 1 base and J shed 4 bases, with 10 bases lying between them. CDR3 length equals 13 residues. The gene calls are TRBV30 and TRBJ2-5; D call uncertain. This receptor was obtained from a female donor with multiple sclerosis, enrolled in a pregnancy study. The sequences come from CD4+ T cells from peripheral blood mononuclear cells, collected before pregnancy. CDR3 region: CAWSAYPGETQYF. The CDR3 region has the DNA TGTGCCTGGAGTGCCTACCCGGGAGAGACCCAGTACTTC.